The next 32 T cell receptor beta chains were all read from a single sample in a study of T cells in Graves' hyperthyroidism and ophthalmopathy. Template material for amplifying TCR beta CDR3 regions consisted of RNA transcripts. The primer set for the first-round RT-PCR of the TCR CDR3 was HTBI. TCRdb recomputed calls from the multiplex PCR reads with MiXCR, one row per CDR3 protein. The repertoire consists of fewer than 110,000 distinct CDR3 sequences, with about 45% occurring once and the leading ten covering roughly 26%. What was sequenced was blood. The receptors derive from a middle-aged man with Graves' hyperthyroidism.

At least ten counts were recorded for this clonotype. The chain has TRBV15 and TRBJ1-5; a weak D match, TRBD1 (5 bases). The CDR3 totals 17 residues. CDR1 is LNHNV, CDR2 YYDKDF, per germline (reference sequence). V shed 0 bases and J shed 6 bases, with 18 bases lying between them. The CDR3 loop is CATSRDHDATGGQPQHF. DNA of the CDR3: TGTGCCACCAGCAGAGATCATGACGCTACGGGGGGTCAGCCCCAGCATTTT.

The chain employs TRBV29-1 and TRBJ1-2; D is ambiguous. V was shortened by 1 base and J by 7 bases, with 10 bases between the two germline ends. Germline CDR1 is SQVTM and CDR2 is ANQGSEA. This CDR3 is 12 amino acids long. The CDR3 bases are TGCAGCGTTGAAGTAGCGGAGGGTGGCTACACCTTC. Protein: CSVEVAEGGYTF.

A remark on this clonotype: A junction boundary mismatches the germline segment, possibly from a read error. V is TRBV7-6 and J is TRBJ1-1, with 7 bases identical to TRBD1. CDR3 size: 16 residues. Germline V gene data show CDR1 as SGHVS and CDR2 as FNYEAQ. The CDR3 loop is CTSSRRTGTTNTEALF. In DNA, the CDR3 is TGTACCAGCAGCCGACGGACAGGCACCACGAACACTGAAGCTTTATTT.

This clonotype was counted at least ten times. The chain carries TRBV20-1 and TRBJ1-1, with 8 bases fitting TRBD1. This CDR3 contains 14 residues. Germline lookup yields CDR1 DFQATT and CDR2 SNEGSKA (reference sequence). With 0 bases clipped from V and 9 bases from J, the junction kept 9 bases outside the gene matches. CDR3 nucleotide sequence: TGCAGTGCTAGAGATCGGACAGGGAAAACCCAAGCTTTCTTT. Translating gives CSARDRTGKTQAFF.

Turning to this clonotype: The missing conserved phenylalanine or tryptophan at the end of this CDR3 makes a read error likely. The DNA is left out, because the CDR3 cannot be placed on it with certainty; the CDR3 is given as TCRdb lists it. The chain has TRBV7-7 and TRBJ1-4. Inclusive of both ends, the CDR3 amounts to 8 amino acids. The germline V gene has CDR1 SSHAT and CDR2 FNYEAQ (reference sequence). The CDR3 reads CASSLDVR.

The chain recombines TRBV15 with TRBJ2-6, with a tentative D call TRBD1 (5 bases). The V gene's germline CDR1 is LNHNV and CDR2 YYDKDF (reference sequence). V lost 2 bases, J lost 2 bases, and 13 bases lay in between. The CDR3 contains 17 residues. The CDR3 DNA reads TGTGCCACCAGCAGAAACAGGCGCTATGCTGGGGCCAACGTCCTGACTTTC. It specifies CATSRNRRYAGANVLTF. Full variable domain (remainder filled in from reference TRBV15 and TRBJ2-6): DAMVIQNPRYQVTQFGKPVTLSCSQTLNHNVMYWYQQKSSQAPKLLFHYYDKDFNNEADTPDNFQSRRPNTSFCFLDIRSPGLGDTAMYLCATSRNRRYAGANVLTFGAGSRLTVL.

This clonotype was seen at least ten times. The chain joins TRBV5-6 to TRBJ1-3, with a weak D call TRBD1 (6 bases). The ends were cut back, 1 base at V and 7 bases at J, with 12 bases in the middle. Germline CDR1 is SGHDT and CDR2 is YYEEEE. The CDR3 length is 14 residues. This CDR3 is CASSLSRGRNTIYF. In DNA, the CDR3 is TGTGCCAGCAGCTTGAGTCGGGGGCGGAACACCATATATTTT.

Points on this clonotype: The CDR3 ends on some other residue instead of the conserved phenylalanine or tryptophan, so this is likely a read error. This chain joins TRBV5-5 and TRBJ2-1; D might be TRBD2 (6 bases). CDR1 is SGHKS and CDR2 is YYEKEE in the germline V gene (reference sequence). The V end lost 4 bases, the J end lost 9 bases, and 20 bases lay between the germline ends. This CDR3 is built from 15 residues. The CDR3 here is CASSRRGLASGEQFL. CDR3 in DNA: TGTGCCAGCAGCCGCCGGGGACTGGCGAGCGGTGAGCAGTTCCTC.

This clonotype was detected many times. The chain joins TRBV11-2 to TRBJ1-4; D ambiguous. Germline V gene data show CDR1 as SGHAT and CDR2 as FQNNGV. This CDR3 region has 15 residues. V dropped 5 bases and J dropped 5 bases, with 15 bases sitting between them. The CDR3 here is CASSLPRSLNEKLFF. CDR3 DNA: TGTGCCAGCAGCCTCCCCCGCAGTTTGAATGAAAAACTGTTTTTT.

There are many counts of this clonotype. DNA of the CDR3: TGTGCCAGCAGTCAGGGGACTAGCGTAATCAATGAGCAGTTCTTC. Translated, it gives CASSQGTSVINEQFF. The chain employs TRBV7-9 and TRBJ2-1; 10 bases map to TRBD2. CDR3 length equals 15 residues. V gave up 6 bases and J gave up 6 bases; unmatched junction bases: 8. The germline V gene has CDR1 SEHNR and CDR2 FQNEAQ (reference sequence).

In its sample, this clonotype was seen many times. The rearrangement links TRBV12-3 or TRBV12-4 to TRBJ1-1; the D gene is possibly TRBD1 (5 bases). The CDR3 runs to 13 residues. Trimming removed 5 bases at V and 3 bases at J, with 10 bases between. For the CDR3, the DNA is TGTGCCAGCAGTAAGACAGCCGACACTGAAGCTTTCTTT. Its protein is CASSKTADTEAFF.

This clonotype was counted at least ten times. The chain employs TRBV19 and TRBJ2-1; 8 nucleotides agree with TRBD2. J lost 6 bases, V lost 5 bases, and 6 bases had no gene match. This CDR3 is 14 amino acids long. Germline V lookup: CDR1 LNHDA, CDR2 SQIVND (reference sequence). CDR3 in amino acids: CASSPMAGGNEQFF. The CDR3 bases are TGTGCCAGTAGTCCGATGGCGGGGGGCAATGAGCAGTTCTTC.

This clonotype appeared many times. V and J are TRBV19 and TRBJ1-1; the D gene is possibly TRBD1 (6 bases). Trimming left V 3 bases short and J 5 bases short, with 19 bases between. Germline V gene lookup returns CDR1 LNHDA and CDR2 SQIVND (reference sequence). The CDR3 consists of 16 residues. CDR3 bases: TGTGCCAGTAGTATTTTGGGCAGGGGAGTTGGAACTGAAGCTTTCTTT. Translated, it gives CASSILGRGVGTEAFF.

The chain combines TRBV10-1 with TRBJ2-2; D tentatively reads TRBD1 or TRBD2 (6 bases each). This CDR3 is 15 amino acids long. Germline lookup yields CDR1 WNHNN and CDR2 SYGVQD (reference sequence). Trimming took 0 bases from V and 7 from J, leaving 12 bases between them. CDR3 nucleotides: TGCGCCAGCAGTGAGTCAAGGGGGGCGATCGGGGAGCTGTTTTTT. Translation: CASSESRGAIGELFF.

CDR3 nucleotides: TGTGCCAGCACTCCGACCTCGGGGGGTACGGGGGATCAGCCCCAGCATTTT. Its protein is CASTPTSGGTGDQPQHF. The chain is built from TRBV7-9 and TRBJ1-5; tentative D call: TRBD1 (5 bases). Germline assignment: CDR1 SEHNR and CDR2 FQNEAQ (reference sequence). V was pared by 7 bases and J by 5 bases, with 24 bases between. The CDR3 length is 17 residues.

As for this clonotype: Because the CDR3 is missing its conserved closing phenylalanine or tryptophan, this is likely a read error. CDR3 bases: TGTGCCAGCAGCTTAACTATAGGGGGCACTGAAGCTTTCTGT. Translating gives CASSLTIGGTEAFC. The chain recombines TRBV7-3 with TRBJ1-1; the D gene is possibly TRBD1 (6 bases). Trimming pared 0 bases from V and 4 bases from J, leaving 9 bases between. The CDR3 is 14 amino acids. Germline V gene sequence: CDR1 SGHTA, CDR2 FQGTGA.

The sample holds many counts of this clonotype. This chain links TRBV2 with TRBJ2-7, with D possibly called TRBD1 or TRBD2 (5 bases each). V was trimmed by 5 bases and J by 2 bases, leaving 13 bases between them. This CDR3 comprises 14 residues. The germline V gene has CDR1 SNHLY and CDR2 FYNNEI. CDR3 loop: CASSRDPQPYEQYF. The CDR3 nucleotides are TGTGCCAGCAGTAGGGACCCCCAGCCCTACGAGCAGTACTTC.

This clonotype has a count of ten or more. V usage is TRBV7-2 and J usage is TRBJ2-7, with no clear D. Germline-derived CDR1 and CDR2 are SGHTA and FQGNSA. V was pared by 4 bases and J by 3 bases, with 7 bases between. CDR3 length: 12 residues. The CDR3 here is CASSSSSYEQYF. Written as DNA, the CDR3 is TGTGCCAGCAGCTCTTCGAGCTACGAGCAGTACTTC. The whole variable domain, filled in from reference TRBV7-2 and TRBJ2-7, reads GAGVSQSPSNKVTEKGKDVELRCDPISGHTALYWYRQSLGQGLEFLIYFQGNSAPDKSGLPSDRFSAERTGGSVSTLTIQRTQQEDSAVYLCASSSSSYEQYFGPGTRLTVT.

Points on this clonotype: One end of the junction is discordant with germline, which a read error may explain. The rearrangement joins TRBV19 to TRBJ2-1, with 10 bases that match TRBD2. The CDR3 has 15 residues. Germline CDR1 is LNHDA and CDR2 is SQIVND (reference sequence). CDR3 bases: TGTGCCAGCAGTATCGGACTAGCGGAGTACAATGAGCAGTTCTTC. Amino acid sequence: CASSIGLAEYNEQFF. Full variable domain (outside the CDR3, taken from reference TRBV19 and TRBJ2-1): DGGITQSPKYLFRKEGQNVTLSCEQNLNHDAMYWYRQDPGQGLRLIYYSQIVNDFQKGDIAEGYSVSREKKESFPLTVTSAQKNPTAFYLCASSIGLAEYNEQFFGPGTRLTVL.

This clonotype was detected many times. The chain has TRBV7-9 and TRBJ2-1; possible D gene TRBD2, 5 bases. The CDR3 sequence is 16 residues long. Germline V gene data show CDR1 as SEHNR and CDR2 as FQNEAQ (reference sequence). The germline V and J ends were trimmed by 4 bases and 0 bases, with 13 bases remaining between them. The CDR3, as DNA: TGTGCCAGCAGCTCGCAGGAAGGGAGCTCCTACAATGAGCAGTTCTTC. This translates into CASSSQEGSSYNEQFF.

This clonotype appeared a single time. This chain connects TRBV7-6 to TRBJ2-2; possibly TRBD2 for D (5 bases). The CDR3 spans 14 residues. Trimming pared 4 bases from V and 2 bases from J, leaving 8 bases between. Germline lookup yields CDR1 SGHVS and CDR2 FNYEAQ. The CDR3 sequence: CASSSEGNTGELFF. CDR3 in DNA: TGTGCCAGCAGCTCTGAGGGAAACACCGGGGAGCTGTTTTTT.

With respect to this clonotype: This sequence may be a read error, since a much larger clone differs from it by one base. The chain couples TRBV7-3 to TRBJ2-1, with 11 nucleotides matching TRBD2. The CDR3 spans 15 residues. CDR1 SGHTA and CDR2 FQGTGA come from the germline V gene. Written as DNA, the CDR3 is TGTACCAGCAGCTACACTAGCGGGAGATCTAGTGAGCAGTTCTTC. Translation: CTSSYTSGRSSEQFF.

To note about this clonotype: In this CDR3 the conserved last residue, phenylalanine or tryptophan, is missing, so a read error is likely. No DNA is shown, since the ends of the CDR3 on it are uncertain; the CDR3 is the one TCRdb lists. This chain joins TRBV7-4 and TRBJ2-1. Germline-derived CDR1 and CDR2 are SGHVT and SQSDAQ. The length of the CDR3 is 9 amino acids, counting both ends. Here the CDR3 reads CASSLKSDM.

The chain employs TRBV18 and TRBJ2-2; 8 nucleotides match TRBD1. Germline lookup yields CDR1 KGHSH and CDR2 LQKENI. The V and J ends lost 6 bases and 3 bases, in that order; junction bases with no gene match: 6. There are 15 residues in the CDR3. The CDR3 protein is CASSDDRGDTGELFF. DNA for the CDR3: TGTGCCAGCTCCGACGACAGGGGTGACACCGGGGAGCTGTTTTTT. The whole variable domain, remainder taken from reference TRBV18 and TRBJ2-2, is NAGVMQNPRHLVRRRGQEARLRCSPMKGHSHVYWYRQLPEEGLKFMVYLQKENIIDESGMPKERFSAEFPKEGPSILRIQQVVRGDSAAYFCASSDDRGDTGELFFGEGSRLTVL.

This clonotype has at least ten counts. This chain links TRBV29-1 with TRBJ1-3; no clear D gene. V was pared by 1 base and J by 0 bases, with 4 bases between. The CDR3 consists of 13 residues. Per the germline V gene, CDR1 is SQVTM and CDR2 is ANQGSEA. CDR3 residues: CSVEALSGNTIYF. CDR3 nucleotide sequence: TGCAGCGTTGAAGCCCTCTCTGGAAACACCATATATTTT.

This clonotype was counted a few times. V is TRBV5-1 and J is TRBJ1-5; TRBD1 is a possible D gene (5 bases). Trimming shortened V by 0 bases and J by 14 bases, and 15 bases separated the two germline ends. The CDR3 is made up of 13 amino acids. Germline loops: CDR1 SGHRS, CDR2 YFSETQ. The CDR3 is CASSLGGVRDEHF. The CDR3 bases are TGCGCCAGCAGCTTGGGAGGGGTCCGCGACGAGCATTTT.

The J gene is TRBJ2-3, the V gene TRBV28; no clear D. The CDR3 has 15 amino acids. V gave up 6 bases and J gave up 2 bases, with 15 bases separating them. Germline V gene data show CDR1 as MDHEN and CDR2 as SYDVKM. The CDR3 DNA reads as TGTGCCAGCAGGCCGATGGCAGGAACCACAGATACGCAGTATTTT. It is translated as CASRPMAGTTDTQYF.

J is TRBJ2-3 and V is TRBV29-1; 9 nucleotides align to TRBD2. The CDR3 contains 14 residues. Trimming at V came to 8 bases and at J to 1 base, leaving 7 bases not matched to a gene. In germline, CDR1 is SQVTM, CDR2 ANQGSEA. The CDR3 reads CSIPERGGTDTQYF. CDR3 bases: TGCAGCATTCCGGAGCGGGGGGGCACAGATACGCAGTATTTT.

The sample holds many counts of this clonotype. CDR3 nucleotide sequence: TGTGCCAGCAGCCGAGCGGGAGTCGACGAGCAGTACTTC. The encoded protein is CASSRAGVDEQYF. The chain carries TRBV12-3 or TRBV12-4 and TRBJ2-7, with 8 bases that match TRBD2. The CDR3 is 13 amino acids. J lost 5 bases, V lost 6 bases, and 6 bases had no gene match.

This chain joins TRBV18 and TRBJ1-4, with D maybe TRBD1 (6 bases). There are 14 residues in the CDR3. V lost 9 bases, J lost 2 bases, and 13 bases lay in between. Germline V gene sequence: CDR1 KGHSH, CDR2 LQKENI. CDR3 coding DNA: TGTGCCAGTTCCCGGGGGGCCACTAATGAAAAACTGTTTTTT. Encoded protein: CASSRGATNEKLFF.

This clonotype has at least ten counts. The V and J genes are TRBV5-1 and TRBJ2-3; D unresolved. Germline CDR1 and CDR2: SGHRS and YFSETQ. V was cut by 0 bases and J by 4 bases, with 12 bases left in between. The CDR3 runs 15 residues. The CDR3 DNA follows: TGCGCCAGCAGCTTGGTTCCGGAACCAGCAGATACGCAGTATTTT. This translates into CASSLVPEPADTQYF.

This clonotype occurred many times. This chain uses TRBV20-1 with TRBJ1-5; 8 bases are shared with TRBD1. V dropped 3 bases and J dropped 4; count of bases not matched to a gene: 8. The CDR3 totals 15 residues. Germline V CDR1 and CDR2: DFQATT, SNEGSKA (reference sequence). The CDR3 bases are TGCAGTGCTAGTGGTCGTGACAGGGGTAATCAGCCCCAGCATTTT. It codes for CSASGRDRGNQPQHF.